These 6 T cell receptor beta chains were sequenced from one sample in a study of beta chain features in type 1 diabetes. Regarding the study as a whole: Significant though moderate, a shortening of TCRB CDR3s appeared in all four CD4+ subsets of Type 1 diabetes patients.

No cognate antigen is known for these TCRs. All of the isolated RNA was reverse transcribed, so expressed TCRB transcripts were sequenced. Profiled with immunoSEQ multiplex PCR; TCRdb holds only in-frame clones, not every one. The sample records roughly 280,000 clones, roughly 24% being singletons. Sequenced material: naive CD4+ T cells from blood. The receptors shown here come from a young woman with type 1 diabetes.

J is TRBJ2-5 and V is TRBV10-3, with D maybe TRBD2 (6 bases). From germline, CDR1 is ENHRY and CDR2 SYGVKD. Trimming left V 0 bases short and J 5 bases short, with 10 bases between. The CDR3 contains 14 residues. The CDR3 region has the DNA TGTGCCATCAGTGAGTCGGGAGGTTGGGAGACCCAGTACTTC. Translation gives CAISESGGWETQYF.

The CDR3 is CASSYSGRLDTQYF. CDR3 DNA sequence: TGTGCCAGCAGTTATAGCGGGAGGCTGGATACGCAGTATTTT. This chain uses TRBV25-1 with TRBJ2-3; 10 positions agree with TRBD2. The CDR3 sequence is 14 residues long. Germline V lookup: CDR1 MGHDK, CDR2 SYGVNS. With V trimmed by 5 bases and J by 6 bases, 5 bases remained unmatched.

This clone was seen only a few times. The chain joins TRBV29-1 to TRBJ2-5; D unresolved. The germline V gene encodes CDR1 SQVTM and CDR2 ANQGSEA. The length of the CDR3 is 12 residues. Trimming left V 4 bases short and J 4 bases short, with 10 bases between. The DNA for the CDR3 is TGCAGCGTTGTTAATCCAGGAGAGACCCAGTACTTC. It is translated as CSVVNPGETQYF.

The chain employs TRBV30 and TRBJ2-7, with D tentatively TRBD1 (5 bases). CDR1 and CDR2 from the germline V gene are GTSNPN and SVGIG (reference sequence). CDR3 length: 12 residues. V was trimmed by 4 bases and J by 3 bases, leaving 10 bases between them. For the CDR3, the DNA is TGTGCCTGGACAGGGTCCCGCTACGAGCAGTACTTC. Amino acid sequence: CAWTGSRYEQYF.

This chain uses TRBV7-2 with TRBJ2-1; possibly TRBD1 for D (5 bases). The CDR3 consists of 13 residues. Deletions cut 1 base from V and 6 bases from J, with 7 bases between. Germline CDR1 SGHTA, CDR2 FQGNSA. CDR3 in DNA: TGTGCCAGCAGCTTAGGGGGCCGCAATGAGCAGTTCTTC. Translated, it gives CASSLGGRNEQFF. Drawing the rest from reference TRBV7-2 and TRBJ2-1, the complete variable domain is GAGVSQSPSNKVTEKGKDVELRCDPISGHTALYWYRQSLGQGLEFLIYFQGNSAPDKSGLPSDRFSAERTGGSVSTLTIQRTQQEDSAVYLCASSLGGRNEQFFGPGTRLTVL.

V usage is TRBV4-2 and J usage is TRBJ2-1; D might be TRBD2 (6 bases). This CDR3 region has 16 residues. Looked up from germline, CDR1 is LGHNA and CDR2 is YNFKEQ. V was trimmed by 1 base and J by 2 bases, leaving 12 bases between them. CDR3 in amino acids: CASSQVPAGTYNEQFF. The CDR3 nucleotides are TGTGCCAGCAGCCAAGTCCCAGCGGGCACCTACAATGAGCAGTTCTTC.